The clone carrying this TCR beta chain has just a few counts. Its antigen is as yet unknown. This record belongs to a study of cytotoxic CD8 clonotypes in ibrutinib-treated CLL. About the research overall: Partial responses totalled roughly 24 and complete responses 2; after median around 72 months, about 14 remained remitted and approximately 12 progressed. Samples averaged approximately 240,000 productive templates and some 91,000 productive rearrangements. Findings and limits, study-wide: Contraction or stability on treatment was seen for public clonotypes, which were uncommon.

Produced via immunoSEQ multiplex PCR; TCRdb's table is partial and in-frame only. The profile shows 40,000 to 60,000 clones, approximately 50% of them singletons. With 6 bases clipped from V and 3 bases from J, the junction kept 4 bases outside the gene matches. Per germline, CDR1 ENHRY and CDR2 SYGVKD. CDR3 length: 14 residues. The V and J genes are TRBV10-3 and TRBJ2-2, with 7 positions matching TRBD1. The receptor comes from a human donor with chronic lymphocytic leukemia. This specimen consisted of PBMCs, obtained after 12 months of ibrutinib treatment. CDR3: CAIRAGTDTGELFF. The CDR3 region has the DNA TGTGCCATCAGAGCCGGGACAGACACCGGGGAGCTGTTTTTT.